This TCR beta chain was identified in a study of blood T cell repertoires in COVID-19. Only in-frame clones appear in the TCRdb table, and some are missing; sequencing was by immunoSEQ multiplex PCR. The data hold 330,000 or so clones, with about 87% observed a single time. Trimming took 7 bases from V and 3 from J, leaving 12 bases between them. The CDR3 spans 13 residues. The germline CDR1 and CDR2 sequences are MNHEY and SVGAGI. This TCR derives from a man in his thirties or forties with COVID-19, enrolled during active disease. Sequenced sample: peripheral blood. The chain combines TRBV6-5 with TRBJ1-1; D gene ambiguous. CDR3 sequence: CASTPYRDTEAFF. The CDR3 DNA reads as TGTGCCAGCACCCCCTACCGGGACACTGAAGCTTTCTTT.